By its share, the clone carrying this T cell receptor beta chain is medium-sized. Its antigen is as yet unknown. The data derive from a study of metastatic and nonmetastatic thyroid tumors. Whole-study findings and limits: For both blood and tumor, malignant thyroid tumors reportedly showed significantly higher TCR beta diversity than benign nodules did.

There were no patients who had received any treatment before thyroid surgery. In the authors' workflow: The study built a papillary thyroid cancer distant-metastasis classifier from CDR3 differences across clinicopathological groups. Via MiXCR, TCRdb re-called the PCR reads. TCRdb assigned the V and J calls; the authors' analysis was not used. The repertoire has 20,000 to 25,000 clones, roughly 22% of them found once; the top ten carry around 30%. There are 13 residues in the CDR3. The V and J ends lost 6 bases and 4 bases respectively, with 13 bases between them. Germline CDR1 is MNHNS and CDR2 is SASEGT.

The source is a female donor with papillary thyroid cancer or a benign thyroid nodule (not recorded which). Some clones in this sample may be carry-over from other donors' samples. The sequenced sample consisted of blood. The chain joins TRBV6-1 to TRBJ2-7; D unresolved. In nucleotides, the CDR3 is TGTGCCAGCAGCTCGACCCAGGAATACGAGCAGTACTTC. Its translation: CASSSTQEYEQYF.